This T cell receptor (beta chain) was profiled in a study of technical replicates of blood from several donors. With V trimmed by 1 base and J by 4 bases, 1 base remained unmatched. The CDR3 is 13 residues long. Germline V gives CDR1 MDHEN, CDR2 SYDVKM. The data were produced by immunoSEQ multiplex PCR, yet TCRdb's version contains in-frame clones alone and is incomplete. The sample includes about 76,000 clones, 90% to 95% seen only once; the top ten take about 0.4%. The chain joins TRBV28 to TRBJ2-7; 7 bases are shared with TRBD2. The specimen sequenced was T cells isolated from PBMCs. The source of this sequence is a human donor in good health. CDR3 in amino acids: CASSLLREYEQYF. Here the CDR3 DNA reads TGTGCCAGCAGTTTATTGCGGGAGTACGAGCAGTACTTC.